This T cell receptor beta chain is from a study of beta chain features in type 1 diabetes. The study's findings and limits: Moderately but significantly shorter TCRB CDR3s were found in Type 1 diabetes patients in all four CD4+ subsets.

The study reverse transcribed the entire isolated RNA, so it sequenced expressed TCRB transcripts. Profiled with immunoSEQ multiplex PCR; TCRdb holds only in-frame clones, not every one. Of 250,000 to 300,000 clones in the sample, about 13% were seen once. Turning to this clone: Its antigen is as yet unknown.

Trimming left V 7 bases short and J 7 bases short, with 17 bases between. The CDR3 is 14 residues long. Germline CDR1 is LNHDA and CDR2 is SQIVND (reference sequence). The clonotype was recovered from a man aged 30-40 years with type 1 diabetes. V and J are TRBV19 and TRBJ2-1; perhaps TRBD2 as D (6 bases). Input material: naive CD4+ T cells from blood. The DNA for the CDR3 is TGTGCCAGTACCGAGGGTAGGAGGGTAAATGAGCAGTTCTTC. Translated: CASTEGRRVNEQFF.